This entry lists 14 T cell receptor beta chains sequenced from one sample in a study of blood T cells in healthy people across ages. For the second PCR, which ran for about 6 to 11 cycles, a sample-barcoded 5' primer and a J-beta primer mix were used. TCRdb analysed the 5' RACE reads with MiXCR anew, one entry per CDR3 protein. This sample has about 640,000 distinct CDR3 sequences, with under 70% found just once. The sequenced sample was blood. These receptors all come from a man between 60 and 75 years old in good health.

The rearrangement uses TRBV28 and TRBJ2-5; no firm D call. The CDR3 covers 13 residues. CDR1 MDHEN and CDR2 SYDVKM come from the germline V gene. V lost 10 bases to trimming and J lost 1 base, with 13 bases between them. CDR3 residues: CANGGYSQETQYF. DNA for the CDR3: TGTGCCAACGGTGGGTACAGCCAAGAGACCCAGTACTTC.

This clonotype came up a few times. The rearrangement joins TRBV29-1 to TRBJ2-1; 8 nucleotides align to TRBD2. Germline-derived CDR1 and CDR2 are SQVTM and ANQGSEA. The CDR3 contains 12 residues. V gave up 1 base and J gave up 8 bases; unmatched junction bases: 1. The DNA of the CDR3 is TGCAGCGTTGAAGCGACTAGCGATGAGCAGTTCTTC. This gives the protein CSVEATSDEQFF.

This sequence joins TRBV18 and TRBJ1-1, with TRBD1 identical over 9 bases. V shed 5 bases, J shed 3 bases, and the junction held 4 bases outside the gene matches. CDR3 length equals 14 residues. Germline assignment: CDR1 KGHSH and CDR2 LQKENI. The CDR3 protein is CASSKDRGHTEAFF. The CDR3 coding sequence is TGTGCCAGCTCAAAGGACAGGGGACACACTGAAGCTTTCTTT.

Notes on this clonotype: One junction end disagrees with the germline gene, perhaps due to a read error. The chain recombines TRBV5-1 with TRBJ1-2; no clear D. The CDR3 is made up of 12 amino acids. Germline assignment: CDR1 SGHRS and CDR2 YFSETQ. This chain's CDR3 is CASSLTGSGYTF. The CDR3 coding sequence is TGTGCCAGCAGCCTGACTGGGAGTGGCTACACCTTC.

The table lists this clonotype with a few counts. The CDR3 nucleotides are TGTGCCAGCAGCGTAGAAGGGGCACGTCCCGGGACAGGCGGGGGCTTGAACATTCAGTACTTC. It translates to CASSVEGARPGTGGGLNIQYF. This chain uses TRBV9 with TRBJ2-4; D is possibly TRBD1 (8 bases). The CDR3 has 21 amino acids. The germline CDR1 and CDR2 sequences are SGDLS and YYNGEE. Trimming removed 0 bases at V and 7 bases at J, with 32 bases between.

A note on this clonotype: This could be a read error, since a much larger clone is one nucleotide away. The chain recombines TRBV3-1 with TRBJ2-5; D is possibly TRBD2 (5 bases). In germline, CDR1 is LGHDT, CDR2 YNNKEL (reference sequence). This CDR3 contains 14 residues. V lost 2 bases, J lost 11 bases, and 18 bases lay in between. The CDR3 bases are TGTGCCAGCAGCCAAACTTACCCTCGGGGTGAGCAGTACTTC. Amino acid sequence: CASSQTYPRGEQYF.

As DNA, the CDR3 is TGTGCCAGCAGCTCCCGGGGGACGGGACCCCAAGAGACCCAGTACTTC. This translates into CASSSRGTGPQETQYF. The chain uses TRBV7-8 and TRBJ2-5; perhaps TRBD2 as D (6 bases). The length of the CDR3 is 16 residues. Per the germline V gene, CDR1 is SGHVS and CDR2 is FQNEAQ. Trimming removed 4 bases from V and 1 base from J, with 16 bases in between.

This rearrangement joins TRBV20-1 to TRBJ2-7; no clear D gene. This CDR3 has 11 amino acids. V gave up 3 bases and J gave up 7 bases, with 10 bases separating them. Germline V CDR1 and CDR2: DFQATT, SNEGSKA (reference sequence). The CDR3 loop is CSARQYNEQYF. The CDR3 DNA follows: TGCAGTGCTAGGCAATACAATGAGCAGTACTTC.

The chain joins TRBV20-1 to TRBJ2-5, with 7 bases aligning to TRBD1. The CDR3 runs 14 residues. The germline V gene encodes CDR1 DFQATT and CDR2 SNEGSKA (reference sequence). V shed 4 bases and J 11 bases; nucleotides not matched to a gene: 16. CDR3 nucleotide sequence: TGCAGTGCTATCTACTCCTGGGACAGCCTTGAGCAGTACTTC. It yields the protein CSAIYSWDSLEQYF.

The count of this clonotype is one. The chain links TRBV24-1 to TRBJ1-2; the match to TRBD1 covers 7 bases. Germline CDR1 and CDR2: KGHDR and SFDVKD. V gave up 3 bases and J gave up 5 bases; unmatched junction bases: 5. The CDR3 runs to 14 residues. The CDR3: CATSDGTVAYGYTF. The CDR3 nucleotides are TGTGCCACCAGTGATGGGACAGTTGCTTATGGCTACACCTTC.

The rearrangement joins TRBV29-1 to TRBJ1-4; maybe TRBD1 (5 bases). The CDR3 contains 16 residues. In germline, CDR1 is SQVTM, CDR2 ANQGSEA. V lost 0 bases and J 10 bases, leaving 21 bases between the germline ends. In DNA, the CDR3 is TGCAGCGTTGAAGATAATTCGAAGGGCAGGGTGGGAAAACTGTTTTTT. Its protein is CSVEDNSKGRVGKLFF.

V gene TRBV5-1 combines with J gene TRBJ2-6; tentatively, D is TRBD1 (5 bases). V was cut by 4 bases and J by 2 bases, with 10 bases left in between. Per the germline V gene, CDR1 is SGHRS and CDR2 is YFSETQ. The CDR3 runs to 15 residues. The CDR3 DNA is TGCGCCAGCAGCGTGACAGCTACTGGGGCCAACGTCCTGACTTTC. Translated, it gives CASSVTATGANVLTF. The entire variable domain, with the rest obtained from reference TRBV5-1 and TRBJ2-6, is as follows: KAGVTQTPRYLIKTRGQQVTLSCSPISGHRSVSWYQQTPGQGLQFLFEYFSETQRNKGNFPGRFSGRQFSNSRSEMNVSTLELGDSALYLCASSVTATGANVLTFGAGSRLTVL.

The chain couples TRBV12-3 or TRBV12-4 to TRBJ2-2; 7 nucleotides line up with TRBD1. There are 13 residues in the CDR3. Trimming at V came to 5 bases and at J to 6 bases, leaving 3 bases not matched to a gene. CDR3 protein: CASSRQGAGELFF. CDR3 DNA sequence: TGTGCCAGCAGTCGTCAGGGGGCCGGGGAGCTGTTTTTT.

The chain carries TRBV10-3 and TRBJ2-3; possible D gene TRBD1, 6 bases. Germline V gives CDR1 ENHRY, CDR2 SYGVKD. The CDR3 extends over 14 amino acids. Trimming took 1 base from V and 5 from J, leaving 10 bases between them. The CDR3 nucleotides read TGTGCCATCAGTGAGTACCCACAGGGAGATACGCAGTATTTT. Residues: CAISEYPQGDTQYF.